This TCR beta chain was captured in a study of cytomegalovirus exposure and HLA in healthy donors. Whole-study context: Per a later analysis, the roughly 670 first-cohort and some 110 validation repertoires shared one platform. Points from the study as a whole: As confirmed in vitro, three CMV-associated chains were specific for CMV antigens. The TCR clusters that emerged in the first cohort tended, a later analysis found, to co-occur in the roughly 120 validation repertoires.

On this clone itself: As yet, its antigen is unknown.

Libraries were prepared by immunoSEQ multiplex PCR; TCRdb keeps only in-frame clonotypes and omits some of them. The sample carries about 200,000 clones, 75% to 90% recorded once. Looked up from germline, CDR1 is GTSNPN and CDR2 is SVGIG (reference sequence). The CDR3 length is 14 residues. V was cut by 3 bases and J by 5 bases, with 13 bases left in between. Sequencing input: PBMCs. This chain links TRBV30 with TRBJ2-2; D may be TRBD1 (6 bases). The receptor was derived from a woman between 18 and 29 years old in good health and CMV-seronegative. In DNA, the CDR3 is TGTGCCTGGAGGAAGGGACACCAGACCGGGGAGCTGTTTTTT. Its translation: CAWRKGHQTGELFF.